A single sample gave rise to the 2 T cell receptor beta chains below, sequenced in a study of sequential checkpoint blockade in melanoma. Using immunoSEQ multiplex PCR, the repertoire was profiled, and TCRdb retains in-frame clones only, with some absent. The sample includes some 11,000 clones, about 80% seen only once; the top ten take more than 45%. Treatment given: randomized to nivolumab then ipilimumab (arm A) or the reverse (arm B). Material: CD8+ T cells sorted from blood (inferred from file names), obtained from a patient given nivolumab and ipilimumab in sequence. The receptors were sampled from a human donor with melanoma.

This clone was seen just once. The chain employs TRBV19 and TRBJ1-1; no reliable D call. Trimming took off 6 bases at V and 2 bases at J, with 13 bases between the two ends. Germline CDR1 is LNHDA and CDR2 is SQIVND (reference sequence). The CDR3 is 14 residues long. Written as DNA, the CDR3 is TGTGCCAGTAGCTTCCTCGGCGGCAACACTGAAGCTTTCTTT. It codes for CASSFLGGNTEAFF. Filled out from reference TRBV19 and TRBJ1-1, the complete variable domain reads DGGITQSPKYLFRKEGQNVTLSCEQNLNHDAMYWYRQDPGQGLRLIYYSQIVNDFQKGDIAEGYSVSREKKESFPLTVTSAQKNPTAFYLCASSFLGGNTEAFFGQGTRLTVV.

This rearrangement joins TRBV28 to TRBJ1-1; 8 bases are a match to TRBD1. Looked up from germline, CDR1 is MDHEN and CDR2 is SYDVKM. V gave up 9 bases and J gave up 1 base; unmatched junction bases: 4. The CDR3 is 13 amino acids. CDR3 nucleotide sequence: TGTGCCAGTCAGGGGGCTGGGAACACTGAAGCTTTCTTT. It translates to CASQGAGNTEAFF.